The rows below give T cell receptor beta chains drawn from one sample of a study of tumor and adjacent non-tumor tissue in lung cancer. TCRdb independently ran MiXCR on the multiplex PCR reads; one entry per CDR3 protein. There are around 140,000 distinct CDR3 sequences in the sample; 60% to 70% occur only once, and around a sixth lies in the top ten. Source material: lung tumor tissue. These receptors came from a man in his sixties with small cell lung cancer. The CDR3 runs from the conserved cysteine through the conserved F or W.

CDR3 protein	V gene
CSARDPGVSYNSPLHF	TRBV20-1
CASSFRTGFQETQYF	TRBV11-2
CRAREKGLSEFTDTRYF	TRBV20-1
CASSPLGTQHF	TRBV11-2
CVSSIGSELDNERFF	TRBV6-1
CSARDPKETEQFF	TRBV20-1
CASSSGLAGGPYNEHFF	TRBV11-3
CACSLSRGGDGQFF	TRBV11-3
CASSLDGTGRTGTQYF	TRBV11-2
CASSLGQGTEAFF	TRBV6-6
CASSLLDLNEQFF	TRBV28
CASSPGTAGDTQYF	TRBV6-5
CSVPGLASPYNEQFF	TRBV29-1
CSVEGTGGNEQFF	TRBV29-1
CSARDTTWNTYGYTF	TRBV20-1
CASSPTLTPLAGGFF	TRBV14
CDSSLTGFETQYF	TRBV11-2
CASSAGTGSGYTF	TRBV5-1
CAISPTWGTQYF	TRBV14
CASSYSGTSGSKSYNEQFF	TRBV6-6
CSVGLASGTDTQYF	TRBV29-1
CTSRPGGTDTQYF	TRBV28
CASTLEDRGEIEAFF	TRBV5-4
CASSFFRGPNEQFF	TRBV28
CVSTTGGLAFF	TRBV5-5
CASSWTSGRPSYNEQFF	TRBV19
CASTSYVTDTEYF	TRBV11-2
CASSWGLAETLYF	TRBV11-2
CASSLRLSYSEQFF	TRBV11-2
CSARGTWNQEIQYF	TRBV20-1
CASSQDPRYRSYNEQFF	TRBV4-1
CASSHPPMADIQYF	TRBV6-1
CDSSSYRGSDEQFF	TRBV11-3
CTSEPVSGANVLTF	TRBV5-1
CVSSLVAEPYEQYF	TRBV5-1
CAISEGTPGEQFF	TRBV10-3
CSARTTLVRTDTQYF	TRBV20-1
CNARGQLDERFF	TRBV20-1
CASSSTLGAVEDGYTF	TRBV28
CASTVRSQETQYF	TRBV12-3/TRBV12-4
CCARQGTSAAFF	TRBV20-1
CSVKPGLAGGGEAKNIQYF	TRBV20-1
CASTKGEASNEQFF	TRBV6-5
CSVEGPGNTIYF	TRBV29-1
CASSPGPWDTEAFF	TRBV12-3/TRBV12-4
CSARDFRTSGRDDQETQYF	TRBV20-1
CGARDPAGSDTRYF	TRBV20-1
CASSFIAGGDNERFF	TRBV11-2
CASRGQRFYTGELFF	TRBV28
CAWSVRGGVDTQYF	TRBV30
CTISRTNTEAFF	TRBV6-1